This TCR beta chain was identified during a study of vaccination effects on CD4 cells after COVID-19. Study as a whole: Pools of viral peptides were used by the ViraFEST assay to expand antigen-specific CD4+ T cells ahead of sequencing.

A note on this clone: Its target is not known.

Subsequent to less than twelve days of culture, CD4+ T cells were isolated. Clones were sequenced by immunoSEQ multiplex PCR, and TCRdb holds only the in-frame ones, with some missing. The table has fewer than 35,000 clones, 65% seen once. The source of this sequence is a human donor who received a COVID-19 vaccine. The sample was CD4+ T cells from PBMCs cultured without peptide, taken before COVID-19 vaccination.

CDR3 sequence reads: CASSQNTGGLGNTIYF. In DNA, the CDR3 is TGTGCCAGCAGCCAAAATACAGGGGGCCTTGGAAACACCATATATTTT. This chain links TRBV3-1 (or the pseudogene TRBV3-2) with TRBJ1-3, with 9 bases that match TRBD1. Germline V gene sequence: CDR1 LGHDT, CDR2 YNNKEL (reference sequence). Germline trimming cut 2 bases from V and 3 bases from J; bases unmatched to any gene: 5. This CDR3 is built from 16 residues.